This T cell receptor (beta chain) was captured by sequencing in a study of T cells in Graves' hyperthyroidism and ophthalmopathy. TCR beta CDR3 regions were amplified from RNA transcripts. When the TCR CDR3 underwent first-round RT-PCR, the HTBI primer set was used. MiXCR was run by TCRdb on the multiplex PCR reads, yielding one entry per CDR3 protein. The sample consists of around 660,000 distinct CDR3 sequences, less than 45% of them appearing once. The study based diagnoses on clinical symptoms, serum thyroxine and TRAb, thyroid ultrasound and orbital computed tomography. V lost 2 bases and J lost 4, with 9 bases in between. CDR1 SNHLY and CDR2 FYNNEI come from the germline V gene. The CDR3 runs to 14 residues. The study, taken as a whole, reports: A model of 13 V-J pairs discriminated ophthalmopathy from stable hyperthyroidism. Most thyroid clonotypes expanded above 0.001 appeared in blood too.

This clonotype was counted ten times or more. The antigen is unknown. This TCR came from an adult man with Graves' disease, either hyperthyroidism or ophthalmopathy (not recorded which). The chain recombines TRBV2 with TRBJ1-5; D is uncertain. Sequencing input: peripheral blood or thyroid tissue (not recorded which). The CDR3 DNA reads as TGTGCCAGCAGTGAAAAGACCCAAAATCAGCCCCAGCATTTT. Amino acids: CASSEKTQNQPQHF.